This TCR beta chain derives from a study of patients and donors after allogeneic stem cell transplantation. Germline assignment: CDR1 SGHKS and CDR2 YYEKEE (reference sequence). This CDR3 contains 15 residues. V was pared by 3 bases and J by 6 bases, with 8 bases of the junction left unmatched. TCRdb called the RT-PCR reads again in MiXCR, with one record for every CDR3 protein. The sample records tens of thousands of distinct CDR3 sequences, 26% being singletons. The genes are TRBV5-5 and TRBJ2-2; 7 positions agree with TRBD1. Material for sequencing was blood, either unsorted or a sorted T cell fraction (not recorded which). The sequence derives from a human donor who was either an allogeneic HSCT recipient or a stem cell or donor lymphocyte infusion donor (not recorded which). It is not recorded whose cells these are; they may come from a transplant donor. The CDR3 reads CASSWKWDSPGELFF. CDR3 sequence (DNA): TGTGCCAGCAGCTGGAAGTGGGACAGCCCCGGGGAGCTGTTTTTT.